The 7 T cell receptor beta chains below come from one sample, sequenced in a study of human T cells and chemical hapten exposure. The time point: patch test 3, about 24 weeks after DPC sensitization. Regarding treatment: therapeutic diphenylcyclopropenone sensitization with weekly scalp DPC. One entry per CDR3 protein results from TCRdb running MiXCR on the RACE reads. Among roughly 100,000 distinct CDR3 sequences, less than 40% were seen once, and the ten largest hold less than 3%. Sequencing used whole blood, obtained in connection with sensitization to the hapten diphenylcyclopropenone (DPC). These TCRs come from a middle-aged man with alopecia areata. Some clones in this sample may be carry-over from other donors' samples.

The V call is TRBV20-1, the J call TRBJ2-3, with 7 bases lining up with TRBD1. This CDR3 has 15 amino acids. The germline CDR1 and CDR2 sequences are DFQATT and SNEGSKA (reference sequence). V trimming: 2 bases; J trimming: 1 base; junction bases outside the gene matches: 6. CDR3 sequence (DNA): TGCAGTGCTAGACATTCCGGGACAGGCACAGATACGCAGTATTTT. Translated: CSARHSGTGTDTQYF.

The chain is built from TRBV6-2 or TRBV6-3 and TRBJ2-3, with unresolved D. The V gene's germline CDR1 is MNHEY and CDR2 SVGEGT. The CDR3 has 14 residues. Trimming shortened V by 1 base and J by 2 bases, and 7 bases separated the two germline ends. The CDR3 DNA is TGTGCCAGCAGTTACTTGGTCCACACAGATACGCAGTATTTT. This translates into CASSYLVHTDTQYF.

This clonotype was detected a few times. The chain couples TRBV9 to TRBJ2-3; 10 bases line up with TRBD2. Germline CDR1 and CDR2: SGDLS and YYNGEE. The CDR3 length is 16 residues. The junction had 7 bases not matched to a gene; V was cut back by 1 base and J by 5 bases. The CDR3 nucleotides read TGTGCCAGCAGCGTACCCTCTAGCGGGAGTATAGATACGCAGTATTTT. It is translated as CASSVPSSGSIDTQYF.

This clonotype came up a few times. V and J are TRBV6-6 and TRBJ2-7, with TRBD1 identical over 8 bases. The junction had 9 bases not matched to a gene; V was cut back by 5 bases and J by 3 bases. The CDR3 length is 15 residues. The germline gives CDR1 MNHNY, CDR2 SVGAGI (reference sequence). As DNA, the CDR3 is TGTGCCAGCAGTAGGAGACAGGGGACCCTCTACGAGCAGTACGTC. It specifies CASSRRQGTLYEQYV.

There are a few counts of this clonotype. The V and J genes are TRBV18 and TRBJ1-2; 7 bases are shared with TRBD1. Per germline, CDR1 KGHSH and CDR2 LQKENI. The V and J ends lost 3 bases and 8 bases, in that order; junction bases with no gene match: 6. This CDR3 has 13 amino acids. The CDR3 loop reads CASSPDREGGYTF. Here the CDR3 DNA reads TGTGCCAGCTCACCTGACAGGGAAGGCGGCTACACCTTC.

The chain joins TRBV4-3 to TRBJ2-1, with 7 nucleotides matching TRBD2. Germline V gene sequence: CDR1 LGHNA, CDR2 YSLEER. The J segment lost 3 bases and the V segment lost 4 bases, leaving 9 bases of the junction unmatched. This CDR3 has 16 residues. The CDR3: CASSPSGADNYNEQFF. Here the CDR3 DNA reads TGCGCCAGCAGCCCTAGCGGAGCGGATAACTACAATGAGCAGTTCTTC.

The chain joins TRBV20-1 to TRBJ2-1, with D unresolved. There are 16 residues in the CDR3. With 0 bases removed from V and 0 bases from J, the gap between germline ends came to 12 bases. Germline CDR1 DFQATT, CDR2 SNEGSKA (reference sequence). CDR3 protein: CSARDRSDRSYNEQFF. The CDR3 bases are TGCAGTGCTAGAGATCGCAGTGATCGCTCCTACAATGAGCAGTTCTTC.